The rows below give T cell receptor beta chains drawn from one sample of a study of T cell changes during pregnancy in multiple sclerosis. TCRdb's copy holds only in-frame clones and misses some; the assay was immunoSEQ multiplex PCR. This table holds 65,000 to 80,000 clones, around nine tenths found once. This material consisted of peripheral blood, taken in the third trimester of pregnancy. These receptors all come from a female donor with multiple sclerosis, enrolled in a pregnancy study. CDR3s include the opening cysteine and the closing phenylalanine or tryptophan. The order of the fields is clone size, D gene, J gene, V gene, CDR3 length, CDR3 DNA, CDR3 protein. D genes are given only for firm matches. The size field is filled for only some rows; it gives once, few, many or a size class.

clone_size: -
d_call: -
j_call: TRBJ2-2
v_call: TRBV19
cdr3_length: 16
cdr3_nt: TGTGCCAGTAGTATAGCCCCCGTGGGGACAACCGGGGAGCTGTTTTTT
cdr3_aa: CASSIAPVGTTGELFF

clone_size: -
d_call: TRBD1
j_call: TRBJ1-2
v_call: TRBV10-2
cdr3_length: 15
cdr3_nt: TGCGCCAGCAGTGTCTCTACAGGGGGCTCGGATGGCTACACCTTC
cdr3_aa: CASSVSTGGSDGYTF

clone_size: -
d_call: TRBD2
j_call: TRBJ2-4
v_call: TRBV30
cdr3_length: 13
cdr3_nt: TGTGCCTGGACCTCCGGCGGGAGCAACATTCAGTACTTC
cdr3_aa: CAWTSGGSNIQYF

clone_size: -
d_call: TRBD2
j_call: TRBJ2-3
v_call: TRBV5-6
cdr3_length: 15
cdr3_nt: TGTGCCAGCAGCTCGGGACTAGTTTTTGGAGATACGCAGTATTTT
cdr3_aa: CASSSGLVFGDTQYF

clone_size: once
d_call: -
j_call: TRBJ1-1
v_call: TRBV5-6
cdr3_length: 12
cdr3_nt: TGTGCCAGCAGCCGGCGGTGGACTGAAGCTTTCTTT
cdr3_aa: CASSRRWTEAFF

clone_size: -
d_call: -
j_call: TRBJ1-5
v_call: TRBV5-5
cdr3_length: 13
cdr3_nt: TGTGCCAGCAGCCGTGGGCCGGCTCAGCCCCAGCATTTT
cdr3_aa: CASSRGPAQPQHF

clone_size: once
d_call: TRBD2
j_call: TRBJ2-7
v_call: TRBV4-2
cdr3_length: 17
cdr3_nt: TGTGCCAGCAGCCCGAGAGCGGGAGTCGATATAGCCTACGAGCAGTACTTC
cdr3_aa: CASSPRAGVDIAYEQYF

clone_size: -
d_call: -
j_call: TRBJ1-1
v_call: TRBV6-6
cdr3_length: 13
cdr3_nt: TGTGCCAGCAGTTTGCCAGGGGACACTGAAGCTTTCTTT
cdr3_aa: CASSLPGDTEAFF

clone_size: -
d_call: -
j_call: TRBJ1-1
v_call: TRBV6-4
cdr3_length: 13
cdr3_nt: TGTGCCAGCAGTGACCAAGTAGGGGCTGAAGCTTTCTTT
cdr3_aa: CASSDQVGAEAFF

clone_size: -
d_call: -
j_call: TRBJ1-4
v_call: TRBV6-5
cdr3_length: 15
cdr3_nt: TGTGCCAGCAGTTACGGCAGATCAACTAATGAAAAACTGTTTTTT
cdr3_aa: CASSYGRSTNEKLFF

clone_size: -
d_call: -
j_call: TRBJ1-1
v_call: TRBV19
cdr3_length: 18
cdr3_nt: TGTGCCAGTAGTATAGATCGTTACGGGGGGTCATTGAACACTGAAGCTTTCTTT
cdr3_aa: CASSIDRYGGSLNTEAFF

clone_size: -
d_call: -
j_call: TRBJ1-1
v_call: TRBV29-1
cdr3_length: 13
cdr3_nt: TGCAGCGTTGAAAGTCAGGGCGACACTGAAGCTTTCTTT
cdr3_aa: CSVESQGDTEAFF

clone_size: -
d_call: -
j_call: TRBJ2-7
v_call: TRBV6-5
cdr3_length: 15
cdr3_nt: TGTGCCAGCAGTTACTCGAACCTGGGAGCCTACGAGCAGTACTTC
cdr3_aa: CASSYSNLGAYEQYF

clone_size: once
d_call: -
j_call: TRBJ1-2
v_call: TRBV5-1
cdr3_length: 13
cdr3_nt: TGCGCCAGCAGCTTGGCAGCTAACTATGGCTACACCTTC
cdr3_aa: CASSLAANYGYTF

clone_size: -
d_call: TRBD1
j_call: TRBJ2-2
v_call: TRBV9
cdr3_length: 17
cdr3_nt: TGTGCCAGCAGCCCCCGGACCGGGACAGGGGCCACCGGGGAGCTGTTTTTT
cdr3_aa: CASSPRTGTGATGELFF

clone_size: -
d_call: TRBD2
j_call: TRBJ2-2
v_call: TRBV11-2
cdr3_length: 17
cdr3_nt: TGTGCCAGCAGCTTAAGCCCGAGCGGGGGGGCAAGAGGGGAGCTGTTTTTT
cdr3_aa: CASSLSPSGGARGELFF

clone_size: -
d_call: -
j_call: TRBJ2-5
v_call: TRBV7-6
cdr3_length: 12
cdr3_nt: TGTGCCAGCAGCTTAGCGGCCGAGACCCAGTACTTC
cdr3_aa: CASSLAAETQYF

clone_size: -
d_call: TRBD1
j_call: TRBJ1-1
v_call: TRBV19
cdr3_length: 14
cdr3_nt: TGTGCCAGTATCGGGGGACAGGGAGACACTGAAGCTTTCTTT
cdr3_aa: CASIGGQGDTEAFF

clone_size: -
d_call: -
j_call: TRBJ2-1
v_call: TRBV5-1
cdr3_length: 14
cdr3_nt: TGCGCCAGCGGGGGCGGGCCGTCGGGTGATGAGCAGTTCTTC
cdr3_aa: CASGGGPSGDEQFF

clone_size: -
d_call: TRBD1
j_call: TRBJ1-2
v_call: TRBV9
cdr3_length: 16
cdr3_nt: TGTGCCAGCAGCGTATCGGGACAGGGTTTTGGCTATGGCTACACCTTC
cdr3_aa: CASSVSGQGFGYGYTF

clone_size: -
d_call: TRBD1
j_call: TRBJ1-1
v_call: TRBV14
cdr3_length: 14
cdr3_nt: TGTGCCAGCAGTTACCGGGACAGGGAGACTGAAGCTTTCTTT
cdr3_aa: CASSYRDRETEAFF

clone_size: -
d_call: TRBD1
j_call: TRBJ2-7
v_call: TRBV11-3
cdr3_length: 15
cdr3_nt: TGTGCCAGCAGCTACGGACAGGGGAGAGCCTACGAGCAGTACTTC
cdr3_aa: CASSYGQGRAYEQYF